The present T cell receptor beta chain was sequenced within a study of blood T cell repertoires in COVID-19. Study-level information: COVID-19 samples, acute and convalescent, were from the United States, Italy and Spain. T cells, B-cell-depleted T cells, or PBMCs provided the cDNA or gDNA that served as material.

J lost 2 bases, V lost 4 bases, and 6 bases had no gene match. This CDR3 comprises 17 residues. In the authors' methods: Nucleated cell number was recorded as an estimate derived from reference gene primer amplification. The method was immunoSEQ multiplex PCR; TCRdb's version includes in-frame clones alone and lacks a portion of them. Clone size and the V and J calls come from that table; the DNA yielded D and trimming. The sample includes some 40,000 clones, roughly 88% of them seen just once. The sample comprised peripheral blood. The chain combines TRBV5-3 with TRBJ2-5; 15 bases align to TRBD2. TRBV5-3 is labeled an ORF, and its function is uncertain. This receptor was obtained from a human donor in a cohort sampled during active COVID-19. CDR3 nucleotide sequence: TGTGCCAGAAGCAGCGGACTAGCGGGAGGGGAACAAGAGACCCAGTACTTC. Its translation is CARSSGLAGGEQETQYF.